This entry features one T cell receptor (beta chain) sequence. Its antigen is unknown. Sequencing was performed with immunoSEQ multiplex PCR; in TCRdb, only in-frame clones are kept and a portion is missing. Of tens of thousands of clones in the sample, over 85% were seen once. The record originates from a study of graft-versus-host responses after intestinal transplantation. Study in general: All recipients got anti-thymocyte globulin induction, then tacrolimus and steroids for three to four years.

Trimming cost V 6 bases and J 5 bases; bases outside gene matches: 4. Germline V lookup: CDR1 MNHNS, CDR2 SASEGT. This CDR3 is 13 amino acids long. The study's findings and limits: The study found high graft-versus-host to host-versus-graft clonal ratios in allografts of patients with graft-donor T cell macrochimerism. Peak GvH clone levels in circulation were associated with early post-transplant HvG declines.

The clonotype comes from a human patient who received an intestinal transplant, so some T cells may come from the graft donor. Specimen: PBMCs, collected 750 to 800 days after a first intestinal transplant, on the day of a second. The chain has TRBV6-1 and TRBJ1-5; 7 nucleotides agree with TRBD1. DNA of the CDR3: TGTGCCAGCAGAACAGGGGACTATCAGCCCCAGCATTTT. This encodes CASRTGDYQPQHF.